This T cell receptor beta chain was obtained from a study of T cells expressing NK-cell markers. With UMIs, 5'RACE template switching was used to make TCR beta cDNA. After re-calling the 5' RACE reads, TCRdb lists one entry per CDR3 protein, DNA absent. The sample yields under 500,000 distinct CDR3 sequences, of which the top ten take up 6% to 9.5%. The CDR3 loop spans 17 amino acids. The chain carries TRBV12-3 or TRBV12-4 and TRBJ1-1. The material sequenced was blood T cells: a sorted CD56 or NKG2C T cell subset, CD4+ or CD8+ T cells, or bulk PBMC T cells (not recorded which). The receptor's source is a woman aged 18 to 69 in good health. The CDR3 sequence is CASSLVGLSGMGTEAFF.